The text below deals with one TCR beta chain. Antigen unknown. Generated by immunoSEQ multiplex PCR, the TCRdb table keeps only in-frame clones and is missing some. This table holds 250,000 to 350,000 clones, roughly 89% found once. The data were taken from a study of cytomegalovirus exposure and HLA in healthy donors. Study outcomes and limitations: The study labeled around 160 TCR beta chains cytomegalovirus-associated. Reports credit the classifier with highly specific, highly sensitive diagnosis of cytomegalovirus status. Clusters of TCRs from the first cohort tended to co-occur in the roughly 120 validation repertoires (as a later analysis found).

V gave up 0 bases and J gave up 2 bases, with 17 bases separating them. The CDR3 spans 17 residues. From germline, CDR1 is LGHNA and CDR2 YSLEER. The sample taken for sequencing was PBMCs. The J gene is TRBJ2-7, the V gene TRBV4-3, with D maybe TRBD2 (6 bases). This clonotype was sampled from a woman under 30 in good health and CMV-seronegative. The CDR3 coding sequence is TGCGCCAGCAGCCAAGATACGGCCAGCGGGCACCCCTACGAGCAGTACTTC. It yields the protein CASSQDTASGHPYEQYF.